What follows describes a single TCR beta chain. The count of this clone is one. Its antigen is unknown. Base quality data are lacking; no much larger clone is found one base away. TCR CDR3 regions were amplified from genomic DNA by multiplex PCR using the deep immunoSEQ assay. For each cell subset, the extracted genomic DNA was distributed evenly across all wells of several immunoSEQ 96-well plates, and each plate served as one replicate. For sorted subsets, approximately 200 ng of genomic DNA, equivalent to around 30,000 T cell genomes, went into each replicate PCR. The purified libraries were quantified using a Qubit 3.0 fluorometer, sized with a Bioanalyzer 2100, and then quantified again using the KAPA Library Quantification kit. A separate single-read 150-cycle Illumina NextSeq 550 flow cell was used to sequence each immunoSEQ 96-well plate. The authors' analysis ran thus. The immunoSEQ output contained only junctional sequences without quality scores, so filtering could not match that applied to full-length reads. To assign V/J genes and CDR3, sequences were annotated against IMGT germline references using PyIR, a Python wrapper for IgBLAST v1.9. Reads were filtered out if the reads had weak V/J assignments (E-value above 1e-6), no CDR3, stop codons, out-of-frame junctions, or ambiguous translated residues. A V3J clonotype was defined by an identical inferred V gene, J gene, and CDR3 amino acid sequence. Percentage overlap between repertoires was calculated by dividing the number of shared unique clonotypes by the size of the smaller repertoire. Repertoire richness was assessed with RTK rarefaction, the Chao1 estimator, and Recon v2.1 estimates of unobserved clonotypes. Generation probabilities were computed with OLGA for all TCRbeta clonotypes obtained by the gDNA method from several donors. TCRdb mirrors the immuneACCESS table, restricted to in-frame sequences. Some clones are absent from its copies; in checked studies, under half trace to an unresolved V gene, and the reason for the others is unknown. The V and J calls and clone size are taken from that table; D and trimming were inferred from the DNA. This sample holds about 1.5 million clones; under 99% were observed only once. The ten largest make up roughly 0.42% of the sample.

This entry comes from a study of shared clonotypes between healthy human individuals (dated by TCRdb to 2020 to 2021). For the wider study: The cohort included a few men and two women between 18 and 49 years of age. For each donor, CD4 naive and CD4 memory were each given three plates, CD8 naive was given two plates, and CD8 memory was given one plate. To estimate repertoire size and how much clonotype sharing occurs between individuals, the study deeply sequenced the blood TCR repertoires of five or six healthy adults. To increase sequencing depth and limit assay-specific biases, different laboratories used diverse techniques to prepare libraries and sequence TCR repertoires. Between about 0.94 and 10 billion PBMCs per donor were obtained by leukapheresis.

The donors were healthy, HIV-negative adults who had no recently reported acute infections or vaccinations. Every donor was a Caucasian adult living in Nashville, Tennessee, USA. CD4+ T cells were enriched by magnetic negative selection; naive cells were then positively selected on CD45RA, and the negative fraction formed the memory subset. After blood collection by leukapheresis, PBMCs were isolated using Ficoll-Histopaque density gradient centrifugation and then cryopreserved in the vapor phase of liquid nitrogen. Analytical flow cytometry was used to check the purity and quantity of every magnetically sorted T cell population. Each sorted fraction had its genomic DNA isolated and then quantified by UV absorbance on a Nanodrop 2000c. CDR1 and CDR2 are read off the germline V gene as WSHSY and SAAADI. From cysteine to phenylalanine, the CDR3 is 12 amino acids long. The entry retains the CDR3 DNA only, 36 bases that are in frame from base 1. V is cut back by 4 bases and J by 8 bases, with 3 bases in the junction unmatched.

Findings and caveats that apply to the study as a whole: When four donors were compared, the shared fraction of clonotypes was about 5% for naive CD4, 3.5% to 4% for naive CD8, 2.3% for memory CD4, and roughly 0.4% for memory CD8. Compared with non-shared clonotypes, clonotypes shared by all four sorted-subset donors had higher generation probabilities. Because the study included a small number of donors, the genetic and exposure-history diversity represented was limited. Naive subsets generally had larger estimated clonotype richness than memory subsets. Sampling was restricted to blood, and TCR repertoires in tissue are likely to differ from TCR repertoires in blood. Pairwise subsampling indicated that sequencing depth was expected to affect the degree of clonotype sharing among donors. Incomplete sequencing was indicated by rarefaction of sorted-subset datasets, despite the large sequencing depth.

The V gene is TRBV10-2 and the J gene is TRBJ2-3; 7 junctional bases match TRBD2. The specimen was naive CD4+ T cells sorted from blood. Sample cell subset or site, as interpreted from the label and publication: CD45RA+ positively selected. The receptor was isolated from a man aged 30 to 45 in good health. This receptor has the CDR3 CASSGDYLTQYF. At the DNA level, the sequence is TGCGCCAGCAGTGGGGACTACCTTACGCAGTATTTT.